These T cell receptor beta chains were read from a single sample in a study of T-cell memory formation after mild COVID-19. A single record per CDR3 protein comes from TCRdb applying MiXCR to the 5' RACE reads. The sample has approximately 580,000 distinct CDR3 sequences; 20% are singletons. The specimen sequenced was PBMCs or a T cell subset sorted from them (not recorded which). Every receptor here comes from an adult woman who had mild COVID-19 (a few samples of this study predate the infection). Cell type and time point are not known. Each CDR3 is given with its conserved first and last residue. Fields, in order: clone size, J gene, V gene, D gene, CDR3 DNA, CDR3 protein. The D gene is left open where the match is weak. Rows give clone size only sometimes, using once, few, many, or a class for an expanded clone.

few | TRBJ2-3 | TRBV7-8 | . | TGTGCCAGCAGCCCCCACCAGGGACGGACAGATACGCAGTATTTT | CASSPHQGRTDTQYF
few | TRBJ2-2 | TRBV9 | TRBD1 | TGTGCCAGCAGCCCCGACTGGACAGGGATAGACACCGGGGAGCTGTTTTTT | CASSPDWTGIDTGELFF
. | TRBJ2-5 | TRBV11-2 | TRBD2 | TGTGCCAGCAGCTTAGTTAGCGGGAGTAGGGAGACCCAGTACTTC | CASSLVSGSRETQYF
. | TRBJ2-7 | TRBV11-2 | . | TGTGCCAGCAGCTTGATCCTTTACGAGCAGTACTTC | CASSLILYEQYF
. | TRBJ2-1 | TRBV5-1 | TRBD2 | TGCGCCAGCAGCCCCCCGGGACTAGCGGGAGGCCCGTTTTTTCCTGAGCAGTTCTTC | CASSPPGLAGGPFFPEQFF
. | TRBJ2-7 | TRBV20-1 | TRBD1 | TGCAGTGCTAGGGGTGATCTGGGGCAGGGGGTGGCCTACGAGCAGTACTTC | CSARGDLGQGVAYEQYF
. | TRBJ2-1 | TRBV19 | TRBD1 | TGTGCCAGTAGTATTGGGGACAGAAGGGGCAATGAGCAGTTCTTC | CASSIGDRRGNEQFF
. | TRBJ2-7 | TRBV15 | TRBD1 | TGTGCCACCAGCCTTCGGACAGGGGGAAGAGTCGAGCAGTACTTC | CATSLRTGGRVEQYF
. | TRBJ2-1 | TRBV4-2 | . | TGTGCCAGCAGCCAAGTGTACCAGGATGAGCAGTTCTTC | CASSQVYQDEQFF
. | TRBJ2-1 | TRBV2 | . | TGTGCCAGCACCCGGACGGAGGTCTCCTACAATGAGCAGTTCTTC | CASTRTEVSYNEQFF
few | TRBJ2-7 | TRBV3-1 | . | TGTGCCAGCAGCTCCCTCGGGCGACCCACGACTTACGAGCAGTACTTC | CASSSLGRPTTYEQYF
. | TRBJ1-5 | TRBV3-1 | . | TGTGCCAGCAGCCAAGATCGGAAGGGGACCCAGCATTTT | CASSQDRKGTQHF
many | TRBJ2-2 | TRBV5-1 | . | TGCGCCAGCAGCTTGGGGACGGGGAACACCGGGGAGCTGTTTTTT | CASSLGTGNTGELFF
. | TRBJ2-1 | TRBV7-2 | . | TGTGCCAGCAGCTACCCAGCCCATTCACTACCTGAGCAGTTCTTC | CASSYPAHSLPEQFF
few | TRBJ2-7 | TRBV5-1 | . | TGCGCCAGCAGCTTGGGGGCAGGGGAGTCTCACGAGCAGTACTTC | CASSLGAGESHEQYF
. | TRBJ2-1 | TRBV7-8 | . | TGTGCCAGCAGCTTACAACGCGGGAAGAGCTCCTACAATGAGCAGTTCTTC | CASSLQRGKSSYNEQFF
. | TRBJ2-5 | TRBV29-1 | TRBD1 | TGCAGCGTTGAGGGGTCCGGGACAGCCCAAGAGACCCAGTACTTC | CSVEGSGTAQETQYF
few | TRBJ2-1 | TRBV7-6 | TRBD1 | TGTGCCAGCAGCTTATCTGACAGGGGCCATGAGCAGTTCTTC | CASSLSDRGHEQFF
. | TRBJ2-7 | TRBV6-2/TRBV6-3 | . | TGTGCCAGCATCAAGAGGGGTGGAAGGAGCTCCTACGAGCAGTACTTC | CASIKRGGRSSYEQYF
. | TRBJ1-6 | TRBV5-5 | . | TGTGCCAGCAGCCCCTGGCTCAGCTCCTATAATTCACCCCTCCACTTT | CASSPWLSSYNSPLHF
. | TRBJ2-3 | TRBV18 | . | TGTGCCAGCTCCCCACGGGGTTACCTCACAGATACGCAGTATTTT | CASSPRGYLTDTQYF
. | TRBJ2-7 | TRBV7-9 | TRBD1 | TGTGCCAGCAGTCCAGACAGGGGGACAGGCGAGCAGTACTTC | CASSPDRGTGEQYF
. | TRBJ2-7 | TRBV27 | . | TGTGCCAGCAGTTTAACGCGAATGCACGAGCAGTACTTC | CASSLTRMHEQYF
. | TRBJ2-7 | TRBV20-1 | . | TGCAGTGCTAGTGCACCTACCAGCTCCTACGAGCAGTACTTC | CSASAPTSSYEQYF
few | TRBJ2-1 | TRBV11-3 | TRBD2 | TGTGCCAGCAGTCTAGCGGGAGCTGGCTCCTACAATGAGCAGTTCTTC | CASSLAGAGSYNEQFF
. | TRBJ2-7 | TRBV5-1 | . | TGCGCCAGCAGCTCCAGCTATACCCGGGGCTACGAGCAGTACTTC | CASSSSYTRGYEQYF
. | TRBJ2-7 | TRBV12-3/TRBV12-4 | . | TGTGCCAGCAGTTTCTCAGGGGCCCACGAGCAGTACTTC | CASSFSGAHEQYF
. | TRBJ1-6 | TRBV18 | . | TGTGCCAGCTCACCAAACAAGGGGTCACCCCTCCACTTT | CASSPNKGSPLHF
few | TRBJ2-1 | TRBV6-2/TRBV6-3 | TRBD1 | TGTGCCAGCAGCCTGACAGGGGTTGAGCAGTTCTTC | CASSLTGVEQFF
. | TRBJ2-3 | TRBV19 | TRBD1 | TGTGCCAGTAGTATAGTTGAGGGGGCCCCGAAGACGCAGTATTTT | CASSIVEGAPKTQYF
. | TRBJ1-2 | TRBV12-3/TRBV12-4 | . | TGTGCCAGCACCCCTGGGACAAATTGGGACTATGGCTACACCTTC | CASTPGTNWDYGYTF
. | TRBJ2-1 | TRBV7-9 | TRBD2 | TGTGCCAGCAGCCCTATTAGCGGGGGGATATCCTACAATGAGCAGTTCTTC | CASSPISGGISYNEQFF
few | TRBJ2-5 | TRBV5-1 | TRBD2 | TGCGCCAGCAGCTTCCGGCGGGGGGGCCGGGAGACCCAGTACTTC | CASSFRRGGRETQYF
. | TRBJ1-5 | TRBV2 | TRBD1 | TGTGCCAGCAGCGCGGACAGGCTCGGTTCCCAGCATTTT | CASSADRLGSQHF
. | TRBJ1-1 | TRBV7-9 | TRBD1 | TGTGCCACCAATCAAGGGGGCCTCTATGAGGCTTTCTTT | CATNQGGLYEAFF
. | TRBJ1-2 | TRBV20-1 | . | TGCAGTGCTAGTGACACAGGACCCGGCGGTGGTGGCTACACCTTC | CSASDTGPGGGGYTF